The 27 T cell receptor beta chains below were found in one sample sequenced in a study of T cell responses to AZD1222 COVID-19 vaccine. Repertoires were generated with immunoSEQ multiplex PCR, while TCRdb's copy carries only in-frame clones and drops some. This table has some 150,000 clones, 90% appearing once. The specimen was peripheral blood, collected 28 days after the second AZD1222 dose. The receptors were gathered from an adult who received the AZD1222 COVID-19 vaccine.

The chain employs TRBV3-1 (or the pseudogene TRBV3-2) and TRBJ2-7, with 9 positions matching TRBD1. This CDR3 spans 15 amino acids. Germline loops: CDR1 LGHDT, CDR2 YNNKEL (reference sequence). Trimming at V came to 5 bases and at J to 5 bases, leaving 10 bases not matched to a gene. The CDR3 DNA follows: TGTGCCAGCAGCACAATAGCCGGGACAGGGAACGAGCAGTACTTC. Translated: CASSTIAGTGNEQYF.

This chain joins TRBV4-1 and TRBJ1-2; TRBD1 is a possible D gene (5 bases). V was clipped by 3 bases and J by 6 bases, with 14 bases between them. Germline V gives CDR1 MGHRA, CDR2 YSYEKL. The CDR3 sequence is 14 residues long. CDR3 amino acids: CASSHSGPMNGYTF. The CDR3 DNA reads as TGCGCCAGCAGCCACTCGGGACCGATGAATGGCTACACCTTC.

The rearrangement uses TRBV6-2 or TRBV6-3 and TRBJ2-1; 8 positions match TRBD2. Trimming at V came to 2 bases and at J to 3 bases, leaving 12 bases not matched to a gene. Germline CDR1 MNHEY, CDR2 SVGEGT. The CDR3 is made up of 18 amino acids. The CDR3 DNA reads TGTGCCAGCAGTTACACTATCGGGAGGGAGTCAGGCTACAATGAGCAGTTCTTC. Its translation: CASSYTIGRESGYNEQFF.

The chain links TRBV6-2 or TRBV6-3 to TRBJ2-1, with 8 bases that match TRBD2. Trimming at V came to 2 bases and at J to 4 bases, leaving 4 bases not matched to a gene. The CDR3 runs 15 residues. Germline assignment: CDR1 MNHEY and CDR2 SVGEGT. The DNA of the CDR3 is TGTGCCAGCAGTTACGTGCTAGCGGGTTACAATGAGCAGTTCTTC. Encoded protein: CASSYVLAGYNEQFF.

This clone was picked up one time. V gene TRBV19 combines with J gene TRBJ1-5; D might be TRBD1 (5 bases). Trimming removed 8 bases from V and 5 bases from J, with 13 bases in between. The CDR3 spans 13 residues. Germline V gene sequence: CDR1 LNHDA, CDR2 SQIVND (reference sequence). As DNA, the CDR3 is TGTGCCAGTGGGCTCCTGGGGGATCAGCCCCAGCATTTT. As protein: CASGLLGDQPQHF.

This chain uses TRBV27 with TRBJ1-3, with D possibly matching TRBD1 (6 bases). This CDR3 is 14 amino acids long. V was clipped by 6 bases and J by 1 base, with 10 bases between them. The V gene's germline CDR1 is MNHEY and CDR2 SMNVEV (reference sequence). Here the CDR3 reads CASRETGSGNTIYF. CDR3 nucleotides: TGTGCCAGCAGGGAGACAGGTTCTGGAAACACCATATATTTT.

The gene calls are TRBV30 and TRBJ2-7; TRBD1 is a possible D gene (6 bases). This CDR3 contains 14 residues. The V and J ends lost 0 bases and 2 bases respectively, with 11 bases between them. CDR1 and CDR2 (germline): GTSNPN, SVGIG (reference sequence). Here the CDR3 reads CAWSVLGQTYEQYF. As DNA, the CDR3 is TGTGCCTGGAGTGTACTCGGACAGACCTACGAGCAGTACTTC.

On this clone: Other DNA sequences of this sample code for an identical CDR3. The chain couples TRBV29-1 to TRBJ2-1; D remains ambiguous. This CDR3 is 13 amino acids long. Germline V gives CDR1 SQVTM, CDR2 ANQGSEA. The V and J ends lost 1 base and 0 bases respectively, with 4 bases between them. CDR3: CSVEGSSYNEQFF. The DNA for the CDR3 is TGCAGCGTTGAAGGGAGCTCCTACAATGAGCAGTTCTTC.

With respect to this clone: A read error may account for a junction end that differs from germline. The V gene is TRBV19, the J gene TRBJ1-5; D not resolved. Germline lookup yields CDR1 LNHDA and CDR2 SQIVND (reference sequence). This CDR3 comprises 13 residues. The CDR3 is CASSLPGAQAQHF. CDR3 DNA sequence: TGTGCCAGTAGCCTTCCGGGAGCTCAGGCCCAGCATTTT.

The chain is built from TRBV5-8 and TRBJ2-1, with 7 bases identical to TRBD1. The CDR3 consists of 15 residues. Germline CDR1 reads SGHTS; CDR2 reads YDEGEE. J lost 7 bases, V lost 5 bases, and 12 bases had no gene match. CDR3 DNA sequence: TGTGCCAGCAGTCCCGACAGGGTAGGGGGTAATGAGCAGTTCTTC. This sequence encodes CASSPDRVGGNEQFF.

The CDR3 sequence: CASSPPAGSPSYNEQFF. CDR3 nucleotides: TGTGCCAGCAGCCCTCCGGCCGGGAGCCCATCCTACAATGAGCAGTTCTTC. The chain employs TRBV5-8 and TRBJ2-1; tentatively, D is TRBD2 (6 bases). Trimming pared 4 bases from V and 1 base from J, leaving 18 bases between. This CDR3 spans 17 amino acids. Germline V gene sequence: CDR1 SGHTS, CDR2 YDEGEE.

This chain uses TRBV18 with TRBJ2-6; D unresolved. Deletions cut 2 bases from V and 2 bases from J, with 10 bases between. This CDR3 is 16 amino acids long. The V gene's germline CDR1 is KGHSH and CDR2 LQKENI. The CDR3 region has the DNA TGTGCCAGCTCACCAGTCAATAGGACTGGGGCCAACGTCCTGACTTTC. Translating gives CASSPVNRTGANVLTF.

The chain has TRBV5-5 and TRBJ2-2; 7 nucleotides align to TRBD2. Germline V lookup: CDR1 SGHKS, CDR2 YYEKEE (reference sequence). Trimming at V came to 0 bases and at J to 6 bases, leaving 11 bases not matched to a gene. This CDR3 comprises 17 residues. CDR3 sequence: CASSLGPLRGSAGELFF. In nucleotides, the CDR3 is TGTGCCAGCAGCTTGGGCCCTCTCCGCGGGAGTGCCGGGGAGCTGTTTTTT.

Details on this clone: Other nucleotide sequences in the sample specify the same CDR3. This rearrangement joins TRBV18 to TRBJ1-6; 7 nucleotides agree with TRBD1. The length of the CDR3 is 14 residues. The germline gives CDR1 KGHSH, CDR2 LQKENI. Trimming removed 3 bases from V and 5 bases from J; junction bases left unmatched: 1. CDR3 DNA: TGTGCCAGCTCACCCGGACAGGATAATTCACCCCTCCACTTT. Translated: CASSPGQDNSPLHF.

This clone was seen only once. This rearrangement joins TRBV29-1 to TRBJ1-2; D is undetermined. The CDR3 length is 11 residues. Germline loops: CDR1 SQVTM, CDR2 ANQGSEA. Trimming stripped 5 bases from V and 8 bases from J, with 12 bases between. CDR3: CSVLGPKGYTF. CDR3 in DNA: TGCAGCGTTTTAGGCCCCAAAGGCTACACCTTC. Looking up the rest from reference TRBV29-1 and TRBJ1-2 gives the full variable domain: SAVISQKPSRDICQRGTSLTIQCQVDSQVTMMFWYRQQPGQSLTLIATANQGSEATYESGFVIDKFPISRPNLTFSTLTVSNMSPEDSSIYLCSVLGPKGYTFGSGTRLTVV.

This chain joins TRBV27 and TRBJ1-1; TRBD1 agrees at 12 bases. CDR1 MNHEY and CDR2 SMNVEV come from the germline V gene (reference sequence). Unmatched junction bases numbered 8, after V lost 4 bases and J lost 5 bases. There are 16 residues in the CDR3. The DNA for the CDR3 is TGTGCCAGCAGTTCCCTGGGACAGGGGGCTGGAACTGAAGCTTTCTTT. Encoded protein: CASSSLGQGAGTEAFF.

The CDR3 loop is CASSLAGLGTKAYGYTF. In nucleotides, the CDR3 is TGTGCCAGCAGCTTGGCCGGTTTGGGGACTAAGGCCTATGGCTACACCTTC. The V and J genes are TRBV5-4 and TRBJ1-2, with a possible D match to TRBD1 (5 bases). V was trimmed by 0 bases and J by 4 bases, leaving 19 bases between them. Per germline, CDR1 SGHNT and CDR2 YYREEE (reference sequence). This CDR3 comprises 17 residues.

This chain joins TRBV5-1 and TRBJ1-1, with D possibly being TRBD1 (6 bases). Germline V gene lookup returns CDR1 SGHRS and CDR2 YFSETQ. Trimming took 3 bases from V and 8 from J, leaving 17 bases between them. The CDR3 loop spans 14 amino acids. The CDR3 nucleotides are TGCGCCAGCAGCTATGAGGGGGGCGGGGTCGAAGCTTTCTTT. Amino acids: CASSYEGGGVEAFF.

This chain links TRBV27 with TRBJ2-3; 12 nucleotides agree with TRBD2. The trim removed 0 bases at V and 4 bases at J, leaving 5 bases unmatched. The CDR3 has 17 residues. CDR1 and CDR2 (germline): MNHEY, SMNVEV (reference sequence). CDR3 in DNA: TGTGCCAGCAGTTTATCGATTCTAGCGGGAGGGCCAGATACGCAGTATTTT. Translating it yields CASSLSILAGGPDTQYF.

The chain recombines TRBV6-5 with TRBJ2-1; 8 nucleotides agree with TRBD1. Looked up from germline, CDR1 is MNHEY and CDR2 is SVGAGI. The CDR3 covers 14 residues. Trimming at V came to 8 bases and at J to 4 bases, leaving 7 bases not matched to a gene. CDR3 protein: CASPEGQAYNEQFF. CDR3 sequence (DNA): TGTGCCAGCCCCGAGGGACAGGCGTACAATGAGCAGTTCTTC.

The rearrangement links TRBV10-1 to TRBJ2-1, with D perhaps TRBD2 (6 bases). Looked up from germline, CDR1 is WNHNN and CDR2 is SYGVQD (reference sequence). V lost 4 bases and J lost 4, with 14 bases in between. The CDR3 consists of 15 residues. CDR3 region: CASSGTGVGYNEQFF. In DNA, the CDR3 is TGCGCCAGCAGTGGGACGGGAGTCGGTTACAATGAGCAGTTCTTC.

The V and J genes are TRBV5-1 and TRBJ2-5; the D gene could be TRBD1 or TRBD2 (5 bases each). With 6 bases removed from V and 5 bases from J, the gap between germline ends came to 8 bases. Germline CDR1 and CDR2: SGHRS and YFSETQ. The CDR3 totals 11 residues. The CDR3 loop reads CASTWGETQYF. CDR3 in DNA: TGCGCCAGCACCTGGGGGGAGACCCAGTACTTC.

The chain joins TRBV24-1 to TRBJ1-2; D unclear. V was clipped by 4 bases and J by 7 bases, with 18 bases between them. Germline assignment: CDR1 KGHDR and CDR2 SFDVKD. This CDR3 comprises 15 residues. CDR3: CATSDPLAARGGYTF. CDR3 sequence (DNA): TGTGCCACCAGTGACCCCCTTGCTGCGCGTGGTGGCTACACCTTC.

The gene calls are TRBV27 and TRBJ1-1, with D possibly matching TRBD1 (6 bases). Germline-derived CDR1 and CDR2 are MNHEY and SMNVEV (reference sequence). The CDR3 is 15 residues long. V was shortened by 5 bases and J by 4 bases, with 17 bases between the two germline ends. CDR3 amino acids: CASSPRDTRSTEAFF. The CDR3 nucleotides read TGTGCCAGCAGTCCCCGGGACACACGTTCCACTGAAGCTTTCTTT.

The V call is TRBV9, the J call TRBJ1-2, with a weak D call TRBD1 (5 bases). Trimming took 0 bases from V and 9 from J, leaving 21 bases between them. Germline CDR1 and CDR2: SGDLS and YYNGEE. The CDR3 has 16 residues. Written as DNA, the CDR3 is TGTGCCAGCAGCGTAGTCGGGGAGGGGATTTCTTTAAGCTACACCTTC. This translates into CASSVVGEGISLSYTF.

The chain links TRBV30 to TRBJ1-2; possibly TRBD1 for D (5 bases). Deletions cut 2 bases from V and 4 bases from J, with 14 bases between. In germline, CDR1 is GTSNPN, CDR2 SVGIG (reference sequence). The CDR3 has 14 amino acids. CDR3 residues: CAWSPGTLSYGYTF. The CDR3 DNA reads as TGTGCCTGGAGTCCCGGGACGCTGAGCTATGGCTACACCTTC.

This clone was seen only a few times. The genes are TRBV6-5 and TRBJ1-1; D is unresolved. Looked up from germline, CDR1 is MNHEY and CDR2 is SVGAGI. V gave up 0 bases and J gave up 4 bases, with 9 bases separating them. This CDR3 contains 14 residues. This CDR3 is CASSYSKSATEAFF. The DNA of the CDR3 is TGTGCCAGCAGTTACTCGAAAAGTGCCACTGAAGCTTTCTTT.